The clone carrying this T cell receptor (beta chain) was seen at least ten times. The V gene lost 3 bases and the J gene lost 8 bases, with 10 bases spanning the gap. Germline values: CDR1 DFQATT, CDR2 SNEGSKA (reference sequence). The length of the CDR3 is 11 residues. This sample was included in a study of T-cell reconstitution after alpha-beta-depleted transplantation in children. Construction of the TCRbeta library involved unique molecular identifiers. TCRdb used MiXCR to reprocess the PCR reads, holding one entry per CDR3 protein. The repertoire holds approximately 250,000 distinct CDR3 sequences, with roughly 25% as singletons.

The chain joins TRBV20-1 to TRBJ1-2; tentative D call: TRBD1 (6 bases). The TCR was taken from a girl aged 2 to 9 with Fanconi anemia, due to receive a stem cell transplant. The sequenced sample was PBMCs, obtained before TCRalphabeta/CD19-depleted stem cell transplant. CDR3 amino acids: CSASQGRGYTF. The CDR3 DNA reads TGCAGTGCTAGTCAGGGGAGAGGCTACACCTTC.